This TCR beta chain came from a study of blood T cell repertoires in COVID-19 (dated by TCRdb to about 2020). About the investigation overall: The collaborator samples originated in the United States, Italy and Spain and spanned the acute and convalescent phases of COVID-19. The prospective study material was composed of cDNA or gDNA derived from T cells, B-cell-depleted T cells, or PBMCs. The dataset comprised deeply sampled blood TCRbeta repertoires from subjects exposed to, actively infected with, or recovered from COVID-19. The repertoires were released in a freely available public database intended as a resource for research on the immune response to SARS-CoV-2. The samples were drawn from the first 160 participants of the ongoing ImmuneRACE study and from 1,254 subjects provided by 6 global collaborators. A de-identified subject ID, COVID-19 status, age in years and sex were almost always included in the sample metadata. Where available, HLA class I and class II types were obtained from metadata supplied by the sample provider rather than from assay-based typing. Overall study outcomes, separate from this receptor: The amount of clinical and demographic metadata varied by source and participant and was provided uncurated.

TCRbeta CDR3 regions were amplified from genomic DNA using the immunoSEQ Assay, a bias-controlled multiplex PCR. Processing in the source paper ran as follows. The number of nucleated cells in each sample was estimated by amplification of reference gene primers within the assay. Sequence reads were collapsed and filtered to measure the absolute abundance of every unique TCRbeta CDR3 rearrangement. For each sample, productive Simpson clonality was calculated as the square root of Simpson's diversity index across productive rearrangements. TCRdb took over this immuneACCESS table, retaining in-frame rearrangements with V and J assigned. Such tables are incomplete; in checked studies, under half of the missing clones stem from an unresolved V gene, and the remainder is unexplained. V, J and clone size are those of that table, while D and trimming were read from the DNA. The sample profile shows 300,000 to 350,000 clones; more than 70% of them were found once. Of the sample, almost 3% is held by the ten largest clones.

With respect to this clone: Its antigen remains undetermined. There are no base qualities to consult, and no much larger clone falls within one base.

Germline trimming: 2 bases from V, 10 bases from J; junction bases outside gene matches: 7. In the germline V gene, CDR1 corresponds to SGHVS and CDR2 to FQNEAQ. Inclusive of the bounding cysteine and phenylalanine, the CDR3 is 14 residues long. Only CDR3 DNA remains: 42 bases, in frame from the first base. The collaborating institutions used their own protocols to collect whole blood in K2EDTA tubes. For TCRbeta analysis, collaborators shipped samples in one of three forms: frozen whole blood, isolated PBMCs, or DNA extracted from either of those sample types. The sequencing input was peripheral blood. The clonotype was recovered from a man aged 30 to 39 with active or convalescent COVID-19. In this chain, TRBV7-8 is recombined with TRBJ1-4; 7 central bases correspond to TRBD1. Here is the DNA: TGTGCCAGCAGCTTAACAGGGACAGCCGGAAAACTGTTTTTT. Protein translation: CASSLTGTAGKLFF.